Below are 29 T cell receptor beta chains sequenced from a single sample in a study of blood T cell repertoires in COVID-19. TCRdb keeps only in-frame clones here, not all; method: immunoSEQ multiplex PCR. Here the sample spans about 68,000 clones, approximately 80% being singletons. Sequencing was carried out using peripheral blood. These receptors all stem from an elderly man with acute or convalescent COVID-19.

The V and J genes are TRBV29-1 and TRBJ2-7; TRBD1 might be the D (6 bases). The germline gives CDR1 SQVTM, CDR2 ANQGSEA. The V end was cut by 7 bases, the J end by 2 bases, with 15 bases between. CDR3 length: 13 amino acids. The CDR3 DNA is TGCAGCGCCGTCGGGACAAGTGCCTACGAGCAGTACTTC. This codes for CSAVGTSAYEQYF.

This clone was picked up a small number of times. J is TRBJ2-7 and V is TRBV7-9; D is uncertain. CDR1 is SEHNR, CDR2 FQNEAQ, per germline (reference sequence). The CDR3 extends over 15 amino acids. V was pared by 5 bases and J by 7 bases, with 21 bases between. CDR3 DNA sequence: TGTGCCAGCAGCCCGAGACATTCAATGGGTACGGAGCAGTACTTC. This codes for CASSPRHSMGTEQYF.

The chain employs TRBV24-1 and TRBJ2-1, with a weak D call TRBD1 (6 bases). CDR1 KGHDR and CDR2 SFDVKD come from the germline V gene. Trimming stripped 4 bases from V and 6 bases from J, with 12 bases between. The CDR3 contains 14 residues. CDR3 sequence (DNA): TGTGCCACCAGTGAGTACAGGGAATCCAATGAGCAGTTCTTC. It encodes CATSEYRESNEQFF.

The sample holds one count of this clone. The chain couples TRBV5-1 to TRBJ1-5; D remains unclear. This CDR3 region has 13 residues. The V and J ends lost 2 bases and 6 bases respectively, with 9 bases between them. Germline V CDR1 and CDR2: SGHRS, YFSETQ. The CDR3 loop is CASSLTEGQPQHF. The DNA of the CDR3 is TGCGCCAGCAGCTTAACAGAGGGTCAGCCCCAGCATTTT.

The V call is TRBV19, the J call TRBJ2-7, with D possibly TRBD1 on 7 matching bases. V was pared by 6 bases and J by 6 bases, with 21 bases between. Looked up from germline, CDR1 is LNHDA and CDR2 is SQIVND (reference sequence). The CDR3 extends over 15 amino acids. CDR3 sequence (DNA): TGTGCCAGTAGCATAACCGGGACTCAGGGGGGCGAGCAGTACTTC. This translates into CASSITGTQGGEQYF. The variable domain in full, completed from reference TRBV19 and TRBJ2-7, reads DGGITQSPKYLFRKEGQNVTLSCEQNLNHDAMYWYRQDPGQGLRLIYYSQIVNDFQKGDIAEGYSVSREKKESFPLTVTSAQKNPTAFYLCASSITGTQGGEQYFGPGTRLTVT.

The chain has TRBV28 and TRBJ1-5; maybe TRBD1 (5 bases). The germline V gene has CDR1 MDHEN and CDR2 SYDVKM. This CDR3 contains 15 residues. Trimming took 3 bases from V and 0 from J, leaving 9 bases between them. The CDR3 coding sequence is TGTGCCAGCAGTTTGGAGGGGCTTAGCAATCAGCCCCAGCATTTT. Protein sequence: CASSLEGLSNQPQHF.

This chain uses TRBV28 with TRBJ1-5; the D is unclear. Trimming removed 2 bases at V and 7 bases at J, with 12 bases between. CDR3 length: 14 residues. Germline CDR1 and CDR2: MDHEN and SYDVKM. This CDR3 reads CASSLPPGAQPQHF. The CDR3 nucleotides are TGTGCCAGCAGTTTACCCCCCGGAGCCCAGCCCCAGCATTTT.

The chain uses TRBV21-1 and TRBJ1-2; TRBD1, the table's D call, was not compared with the DNA. TRBV21-1 is given as a pseudogene. This CDR3 contains 18 residues. The CDR3 DNA reads as TGTGCCAGCAGCCTACCCGGGACAGGGGGCGCGGGTAACTATGGCTACACCTTC. As protein: CASSLPGTGGAGNYGYTF.

V gene TRBV5-1 combines with J gene TRBJ2-1; TRBD2 matches 13 bases. The CDR3 contains 19 residues. V lost 5 bases and J lost 7; bases outside the gene matches: 18. Germline loops: CDR1 SGHRS, CDR2 YFSETQ. CDR3 region: CASRPRAGRTSGSRNEQFF. The CDR3 DNA reads TGCGCCAGCAGACCGCGCGCCGGGAGGACTAGCGGGAGTCGAAATGAGCAGTTCTTC.

The V call is TRBV7-9, the J call TRBJ1-2, with D possibly TRBD1 on 6 matching bases. V shed 5 bases and J shed 6 bases, with 22 bases lying between them. CDR1 SEHNR and CDR2 FQNEAQ come from the germline V gene (reference sequence). The CDR3 covers 16 residues. The CDR3 DNA follows: TGTGCCAGCAGCCCTCAAACAGGGCCGATTGAGCATGGCTACACCTTC. Encoded protein: CASSPQTGPIEHGYTF.

This chain joins TRBV6-5 and TRBJ1-3; 7 positions match TRBD1. This CDR3 contains 14 residues. Germline V CDR1 and CDR2: MNHEY, SVGAGI. V trimming: 0 bases; J trimming: 4 bases; junction bases outside the gene matches: 0. The CDR3 nucleotides are TGTGCCAGCAGTTACTCGGACAGGGGAAACACCATATATTTT. Translation: CASSYSDRGNTIYF.

V usage is TRBV30 and J usage is TRBJ1-2, with D maybe TRBD1 (5 bases). Trimming took off 0 bases at V and 4 bases at J, with 18 bases between the two ends. The CDR3 is 16 amino acids. The germline gives CDR1 GTSNPN, CDR2 SVGIG (reference sequence). CDR3 bases: TGTGCCTGGAGTGTACAGTTCGGCGGGGGGGGCTATGGCTACACCTTC. Protein: CAWSVQFGGGGYGYTF.

This clone was seen a single time. The V gene is TRBV7-2, the J gene TRBJ2-4, with 7 positions matching TRBD2. V was pared by 3 bases and J by 8 bases, with 7 bases of the junction left unmatched. The length of the CDR3 is 14 residues. CDR1 and CDR2 from the germline V gene are SGHTA and FQGNSA. CDR3 sequence reads: CASSLGGGPDIQYF. DNA of the CDR3: TGTGCCAGCAGCTTGGGGGGAGGGCCGGACATTCAGTACTTC.

This sequence joins TRBV15 and TRBJ1-5; 10 bases agree with TRBD1. CDR1 and CDR2 from the germline V gene are LNHNV and YYDKDF (reference sequence). The junction had 6 bases not matched to a gene; V was cut back by 0 bases and J by 7 bases. The CDR3 totals 16 residues. CDR3 in DNA: TGTGCCACCAGCAGAGATCAGGGACAGGGGCGGCAGCCCCAGCATTTT. Residues: CATSRDQGQGRQPQHF.

The chain employs TRBV5-4 and TRBJ2-1, with TRBD2 matching over 12 bases. Germline CDR1 reads SGHNT; CDR2 reads YYREEE (reference sequence). The CDR3 is 15 residues long. Germline trimming cut 1 base from V and 10 bases from J; bases unmatched to any gene: 6. CDR3 nucleotide sequence: TGTGCCAGCAGCTTGACTAGCGGGGGGATAGGAGAGCAGTTCTTC. This sequence encodes CASSLTSGGIGEQFF.

The chain combines TRBV20-1 with TRBJ1-1; D possibly corresponds to TRBD1 (6 bases). CDR3 size: 17 residues. V lost 3 bases to trimming and J lost 0 bases, with 20 bases between them. Per the germline V gene, CDR1 is DFQATT and CDR2 is SNEGSKA (reference sequence). The CDR3 bases are TGCAGTGCTAGTGGAAAGAACCAGGACAGCCTGAACACTGAAGCTTTCTTT. It codes for CSASGKNQDSLNTEAFF.

The rearrangement uses TRBV4-1 and TRBJ2-3, with a possible D match to TRBD2 (6 bases). Germline CDR1 is MGHRA and CDR2 is YSYEKL. The germline V and J ends were trimmed by 8 bases and 5 bases, with 14 bases remaining between them. The CDR3 extends over 13 amino acids. The CDR3 coding sequence is TGCGCCAGCGGGACTGGCGGGCGAGATACGCAGTATTTT. It encodes CASGTGGRDTQYF.

The genes are TRBV5-5 and TRBJ2-1; TRBD2 agrees at 10 bases. V was pared by 2 bases and J by 7 bases, with 3 bases of the junction left unmatched. Looked up from germline, CDR1 is SGHKS and CDR2 is YYEKEE (reference sequence). CDR3 length: 14 residues. CDR3 sequence (DNA): TGTGCCAGCAGCTTTGCTAGCGGGAGAAATGAGCAGTTCTTC. This sequence encodes CASSFASGRNEQFF.

The chain uses TRBV3-1 (or the pseudogene TRBV3-2) and TRBJ2-1, with TRBD2 identical over 8 bases. Losses at the gene ends were 1 base for V and 1 base for J; bases not matched to a gene: 3. The CDR3 contains 16 residues. Germline CDR1 and CDR2: LGHDT and YNNKEL (reference sequence). CDR3 DNA: TGTGCCAGCAGCCAAGTAGCGGGAACATCCTACAATGAGCAGTTCTTC. It codes for CASSQVAGTSYNEQFF.

The V gene is TRBV7-9, the J gene TRBJ1-6; maybe TRBD1 (5 bases). In germline, CDR1 is SEHNR, CDR2 FQNEAQ (reference sequence). The CDR3 runs 16 residues. Trimming stripped 1 base from V and 6 bases from J, with 13 bases between. This CDR3 reads CASSLGRERGNSPLHF. CDR3 nucleotide sequence: TGTGCCAGCAGCTTAGGCAGGGAAAGAGGTAATTCACCCCTCCACTTT.

The chain is built from TRBV6-4 and TRBJ2-1; 8 nucleotides match TRBD1. CDR1 and CDR2 from the germline V gene are MRHNA and SNTAGT. The CDR3 loop spans 15 amino acids. J lost 8 bases, V lost 4 bases, and 10 bases had no gene match. CDR3 sequence reads: CASSVEQGVRHEQFF. CDR3 sequence (DNA): TGTGCCAGCAGTGTTGAACAGGGGGTTCGCCATGAGCAGTTCTTC.

The rearrangement joins TRBV4-2 to TRBJ2-2; weak D call: TRBD1 (6 bases). Trimming stripped 1 base from V and 0 bases from J, with 9 bases between. This CDR3 is 16 amino acids long. Germline CDR1 reads LGHNA; CDR2 reads YNFKEQ. As DNA, the CDR3 is TGTGCCAGCAGCCAAGGACAGGCGACGAACACCGGGGAGCTGTTTTTT. As protein: CASSQGQATNTGELFF.

This chain links TRBV2 with TRBJ1-1, with D uncertain. Germline CDR1 and CDR2: SNHLY and FYNNEI. The CDR3 extends over 14 amino acids. V gave up 7 bases and J gave up 0 bases, with 12 bases separating them. The CDR3 nucleotides are TGTGCCAGCAACTTTTTATCTATGAACACTGAAGCTTTCTTT. Translating gives CASNFLSMNTEAFF.

The V call is TRBV19, the J call TRBJ2-2; 7 bases are shared with TRBD1. J was trimmed by 1 base and V by 4 bases; bases with no gene match: 9. The CDR3 is made up of 17 amino acids. Germline CDR1 reads LNHDA; CDR2 reads SQIVND (reference sequence). CDR3 sequence (DNA): TGTGCCAGTAGTACTAATCCGGGACAGTTGAACACCGGGGAGCTGTTTTTT. Protein sequence: CASSTNPGQLNTGELFF.

In its sample, this clone was seen a few times. The rearrangement uses TRBV5-8 and TRBJ1-1; 7 bases align to TRBD1. The CDR3 spans 15 residues. The trim removed 4 bases at V and 4 bases at J, leaving 10 bases unmatched. CDR1 is SGHTS, CDR2 YDEGEE, per germline. The CDR3 nucleotides are TGTGCCAGCAGCCCTGGGACAGCCGGAGTCACTGAAGCTTTCTTT. It codes for CASSPGTAGVTEAFF.

The rearrangement uses TRBV11-2 and TRBJ2-7; 7 bases agree with TRBD1. V trimming: 5 bases; J trimming: 3 bases; junction bases outside the gene matches: 7. The CDR3 consists of 14 residues. Germline assignment: CDR1 SGHAT and CDR2 FQNNGV. This CDR3 reads CASSTSTGYYEQYF. The CDR3 DNA follows: TGTGCCAGCAGCACATCGACAGGGTACTACGAGCAGTACTTC.

This chain links TRBV6-4 with TRBJ1-1, with 7 bases lining up with TRBD1. The CDR3 has 13 amino acids. V lost 6 bases and J lost 1; bases outside the gene matches: 2. The germline V gene encodes CDR1 MRHNA and CDR2 SNTAGT. The CDR3 sequence: CASRGTENTEAFF. The DNA of the CDR3 is TGTGCCAGCAGGGGGACAGAGAACACTGAAGCTTTCTTT.

This clone has a handful of counts. The gene calls are TRBV4-3 and TRBJ2-3, with TRBD2 matching 10 bases. The CDR3 runs to 16 residues. J was trimmed by 1 base and V by 1 base; bases with no gene match: 2. From germline, CDR1 is LGHNA and CDR2 YSLEER. DNA of the CDR3: TGCGCCAGCAGCCAAGGGAGCGGGGGGGGCACAGATACGCAGTATTTT. Translation: CASSQGSGGGTDTQYF.

In nucleotides, the CDR3 is TGTGCCAGCATTGGGACAGGTAATAGCAATCAGCCCCAGCATTTT. Translated: CASIGTGNSNQPQHF. The chain carries TRBV6-4 and TRBJ1-5; 8 nucleotides align to TRBD1. The CDR3 contains 15 residues. Germline-derived CDR1 and CDR2 are MRHNA and SNTAGT. J was trimmed by 0 bases and V by 7 bases; bases with no gene match: 5.